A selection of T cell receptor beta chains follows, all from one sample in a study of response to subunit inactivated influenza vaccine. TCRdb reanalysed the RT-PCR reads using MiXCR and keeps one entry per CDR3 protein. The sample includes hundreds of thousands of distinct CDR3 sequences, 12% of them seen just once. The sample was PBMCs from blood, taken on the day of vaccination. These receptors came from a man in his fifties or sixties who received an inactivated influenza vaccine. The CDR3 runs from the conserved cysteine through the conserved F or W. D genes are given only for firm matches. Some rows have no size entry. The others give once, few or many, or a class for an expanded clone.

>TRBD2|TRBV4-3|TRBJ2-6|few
CASSQDASGDNGANVLTF
TGCGCCAGCAGCCAAGACGCTAGCGGGGATAATGGGGCCAACGTCCTGACTTTC
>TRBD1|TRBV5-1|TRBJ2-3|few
CASSDGTGLQGALNVPDTQYF
TGCGCCAGCAGCGACGGGACAGGGCTTCAAGGGGCCCTAAACGTCCCAGATACGCAGTATTTT
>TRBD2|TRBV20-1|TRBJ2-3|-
CSKAGIGRSTQYF
TGCAGCAAAGCGGGAATCGGTAGAAGTACGCAGTATTTT
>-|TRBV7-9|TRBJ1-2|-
CASTALRVAGGYTF
TGTGCCAGCACCGCCCTCAGGGTGGCGGGTGGCTACACCTTC
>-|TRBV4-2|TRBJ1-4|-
CASSQESWGTGNEKLFF
TGTGCCAGCAGCCAAGAGTCATGGGGAACAGGGAATGAAAAACTGTTTTTT
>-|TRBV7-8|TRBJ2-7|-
CASSFRTVNYEQYF
TGTGCCAGCAGCTTTAGGACGGTTAACTACGAGCAGTACTTC
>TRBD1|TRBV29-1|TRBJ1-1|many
CSVWDRGPVTEAFF
TGCAGCGTATGGGACAGGGGGCCTGTCACTGAAGCTTTCTTT
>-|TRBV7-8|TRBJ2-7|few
CASSLTPDPSYEQYF
TGTGCCAGCAGCTTAACCCCCGATCCCTCCTACGAGCAGTACTTC
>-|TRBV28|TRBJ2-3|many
CASSTRISATDTQYF
TGTGCCAGCAGCACACGGATCAGTGCCACAGATACGCAGTATTTT
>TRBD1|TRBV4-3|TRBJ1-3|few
CASSQATGGGGNTIYF
TGCGCCAGCAGCCAGGCTACAGGGGGCGGAGGAAACACCATATATTTT
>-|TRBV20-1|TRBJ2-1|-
CSATPGFNEQFF
TGCAGTGCTACCCCCGGGTTCAATGAGCAGTTCTTC
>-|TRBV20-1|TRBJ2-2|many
CSARSLSRGTGELFF
TGCAGTGCTAGATCTCTGTCGCGTGGCACCGGGGAGCTGTTTTTT
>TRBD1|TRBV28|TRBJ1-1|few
CASSLNAQGTEAFF
TGTGCCAGCAGTTTAAATGCACAGGGGACTGAAGCTTTCTTT
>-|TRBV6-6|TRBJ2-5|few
CASFSREHETQYF
TGTGCCAGCTTTTCTCGGGAGCACGAGACCCAGTACTTC
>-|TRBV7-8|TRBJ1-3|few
CASSPTSGIGNTIYF
TGTGCCAGCAGCCCCACGTCTGGAATTGGAAACACCATATATTTT
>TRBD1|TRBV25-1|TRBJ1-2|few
CASSEPEGAKDGYTF
TGTGCCAGCAGTGAACCCGAGGGGGCGAAGGATGGCTACACCTTC
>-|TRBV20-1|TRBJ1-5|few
CSASGRGNQPQHF
TGCAGTGCTAGCGGGAGGGGGAATCAGCCCCAGCATTTT
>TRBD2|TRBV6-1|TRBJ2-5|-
CASSVGQRLAGPQETQYF
TGTGCCAGCAGTGTGGGACAGCGACTAGCGGGACCCCAAGAGACCCAGTACTTC
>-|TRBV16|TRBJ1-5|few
CASSQGARQPQHF
TGTGCCAGCAGCCAGGGGGCTCGACAGCCCCAGCATTTT
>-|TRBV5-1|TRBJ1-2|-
CASSLDYYGYTF
TGCGCCAGCAGCTTGGACTACTATGGCTACACCTTC
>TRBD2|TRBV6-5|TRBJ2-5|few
CASSYSGLAVETQYF
TGTGCCAGCAGTTACTCTGGACTAGCAGTCGAGACCCAGTACTTC
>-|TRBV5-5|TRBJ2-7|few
CASSLIGGPYEQYF
TGTGCCAGCAGCTTGATTGGCGGTCCCTACGAGCAGTACTTC
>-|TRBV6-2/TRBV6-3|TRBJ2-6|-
CASSYSPQGRWSGANVLTF
TGTGCCAGCAGTTACTCGCCCCAGGGGCGCTGGTCTGGGGCCAACGTCCTGACTTTC
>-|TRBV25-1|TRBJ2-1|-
CASSERGGAYNEQFF
TGTGCCAGCAGTGAACGGGGCGGAGCGTACAATGAGCAGTTCTTC
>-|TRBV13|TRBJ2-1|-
CASSVADKEQFF
TGTGCCAGCAGCGTTGCAGATAAGGAGCAGTTCTTC
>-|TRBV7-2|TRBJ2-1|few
CASSLGGAIRDEQFF
TGTGCCAGCAGCTTAGGGGGGGCTATTAGGGATGAGCAGTTCTTC
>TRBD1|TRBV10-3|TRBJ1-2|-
CAISEGQGYGYTF
TGTGCCATCAGTGAGGGACAGGGCTATGGCTACACCTTC
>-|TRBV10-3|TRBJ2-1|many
CAISDRRPSLTGFYNEQFF
TGTGCCATAAGTGACCGAAGACCCTCACTAACGGGCTTTTACAATGAGCAGTTCTTC
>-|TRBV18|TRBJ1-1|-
CASSPPARGQNTEAFF
TGTGCCAGCTCACCACCGGCTCGGGGGCAGAACACTGAAGCTTTCTTT
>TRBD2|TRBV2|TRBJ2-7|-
CASSGVAGGNEQYF
TGTGCCAGCAGTGGAGTAGCGGGAGGCAACGAGCAGTACTTC
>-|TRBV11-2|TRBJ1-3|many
CASSLGGFGNTIYF
TGTGCCAGCAGCTTGGGGGGGTTTGGAAACACCATATATTTT
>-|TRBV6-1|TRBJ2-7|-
CASSDWGHGSDEQYF
TGTGCCAGCAGTGATTGGGGACACGGGTCCGACGAGCAGTACTTC